The 6 T cell receptor beta chains below come from one sample, sequenced in a study of T cell repertoires in cytomegalovirus infection. TCRdb independently ran MiXCR on the reads; one entry per CDR3 protein. The sample yields roughly 200,000 distinct CDR3 sequences, about 39% seen once. No cognate antigen is known for these TCRs. The sample here was CD8+ T cells from cultured PBMCs, taken from culture after CMV antigen stimulation. These receptors were collected from a human donor in good health (CMV status not recorded). Some clones in this sample may be carry-over from other donors' samples.

This clonotype was found a few times. The chain uses TRBV12-3 or TRBV12-4 and TRBJ2-7; D remains unclear. The CDR3 sequence is 12 residues long. Trimming cost V 8 bases and J 4 bases, with 12 bases left between them. This CDR3 reads CASGRRLYEQYF. As DNA, the CDR3 is TGTGCCAGCGGTCGCCGACTTTACGAGCAGTACTTC.

The chain combines TRBV5-4 with TRBJ1-2; the D gene is possibly TRBD1 (6 bases). V lost 0 bases and J lost 4, with 16 bases in between. In germline, CDR1 is SGHNT, CDR2 YYREEE (reference sequence). The CDR3 loop spans 16 amino acids. The CDR3 region has the DNA TGTGCCAGCAGCTTGGGAAGGACAGATACCTTCTATGGCTACACCTTC. It specifies CASSLGRTDTFYGYTF.

This clonotype was seen a few times. The rearrangement uses TRBV28 and TRBJ2-1, with 9 bases fitting TRBD1. Germline trimming cut 3 bases from V and 4 bases from J; bases unmatched to any gene: 4. This CDR3 has 15 residues. Germline CDR1 MDHEN, CDR2 SYDVKM. CDR3 coding DNA: TGTGCCAGCAGTTTTTTACAGGGGGCTTACAATGAGCAGTTCTTC. Protein product: CASSFLQGAYNEQFF.

This rearrangement joins TRBV19 to TRBJ2-3; tentatively, D is TRBD2 (5 bases). The CDR3 runs 15 residues. V was shortened by 4 bases and J by 2 bases, with 13 bases between the two germline ends. CDR1 is LNHDA, CDR2 SQIVND, per germline (reference sequence). The CDR3: CASSTTIEFTDTQYF. The CDR3 DNA follows: TGTGCCAGTAGTACGACTATCGAGTTCACAGATACGCAGTATTTT.

In its sample, this clonotype was seen a few times. The V and J genes are TRBV29-1 and TRBJ2-3; D is uncertain. This CDR3 is built from 14 residues. In germline, CDR1 is SQVTM, CDR2 ANQGSEA. V shed 3 bases and J shed 5 bases, with 15 bases lying between them. The DNA for the CDR3 is TGCAGCGTTGACTTATACCAGGCCCAAGATACGCAGTATTTT. Translation: CSVDLYQAQDTQYF.

J is TRBJ1-1 and V is TRBV7-8; D possibly corresponds to TRBD1 (5 bases). This CDR3 region has 14 residues. Trimming removed 5 bases at V and 3 bases at J, with 13 bases between. From germline, CDR1 is SGHVS and CDR2 FQNEAQ. The CDR3 bases are TGTGCCAGCAGCGCTTTGGGGGTTGACACTGAAGCTTTCTTT. This gives the protein CASSALGVDTEAFF.